This T cell receptor beta chain was obtained from a study of T cells expressing NK-cell markers. Study overall: Out of eight donors sequenced, seven tested HCMV-seropositive and the remaining one seronegative. Study-level findings and limits: In several donors, these clonotypes also led the CD3+CD56-NKG2C+ fraction. Each of 6 or 7 donors carried dominant NKG2C+ clonotypes accounting for about 1.0-7.5% of CD8+ T cells.

Worth noting for this clonotype: The antigen remains unidentified.

Germline V lookup: CDR1 ENHRY, CDR2 SYGVKD. This CDR3 is built from 14 residues. cDNA encoding TCR beta was synthesized via 5'RACE template switching incorporating UMIs. TCRdb re-called the 5' RACE reads; every CDR3 protein appears as one record, without DNA. The repertoire table contains some 440,000 distinct CDR3 sequences. This sequence was found in a woman aged 45-60 years in good health. Sequences were obtained from blood T cells: a sorted CD56 or NKG2C T cell subset, CD4+ or CD8+ T cells, or bulk PBMC T cells (not recorded which). The chain couples TRBV10-3 to TRBJ2-3; TCRdb proposes TRBD1, but this gene call is untestable without DNA. CDR3 region: CAISEGGVKDTQYF.